Following are 2 T cell receptor beta chains from one sample sequenced in a study of sequential checkpoint blockade in melanoma. Profiling relied on immunoSEQ multiplex PCR, and the TCRdb table lists in-frame clones only, not all of them. The sample consists of about 840 clones, approximately 23% of them appearing once. Treatment in this sample: randomized to nivolumab then ipilimumab (arm A) or the reverse (arm B). The input for sequencing was tumor tissue (inferred from file names), taken from a patient given nivolumab and ipilimumab in sequence. These receptors all come from a human donor with melanoma.

This clone was seen more than once but under ten times. This chain joins TRBV14 and TRBJ1-1, with TRBD1 matching 9 bases. The CDR3 length is 17 residues. V lost 1 base, J lost 3 bases, and 9 bases stayed unmatched. Germline CDR1 reads SGHDN; CDR2 reads FVKESK. CDR3 DNA sequence: TGTGCCAGCAGCCAAGGACGAGGACAGGGGAAGGACACTGAAGCTTTCTTT. This gives the protein CASSQGRGQGKDTEAFF.

The chain combines TRBV29-1 with TRBJ1-2; TRBD1 is a possible D gene (6 bases). The germline CDR1 and CDR2 sequences are SQVTM and ANQGSEA. With 4 bases removed from V and 2 bases from J, the gap between germline ends came to 14 bases. CDR3 length: 14 amino acids. The CDR3 sequence is CSVGGGQGNYGYTF. The CDR3 DNA sequence: TGCAGCGTTGGAGGAGGCCAGGGGAACTATGGCTACACCTTC.